This T cell receptor (beta chain) appears in the sequencing data of a study of shared clonotypes between healthy human individuals. Study-level results: All-four-donor shared clonotypes had higher generation probabilities than non-shared clonotypes did.

On this clone itself: Its antigen is still unknown.

This CDR3 contains 18 residues. Germline V CDR1 and CDR2: SGHVS, FNYEAQ. J lost 1 base, V lost 4 bases, and 13 bases had no gene match. Positively selected for CCR7, the CD45RO-negative cells used as naive CD8 cells excluded terminally differentiated effector memory CD45RA+ cells. Every subset had its genomic DNA shared out evenly among several immunoSEQ plates. Using immunoSEQ multiplex PCR, the repertoire was profiled, and TCRdb retains in-frame clones only, with some absent. There are nearly 2 million clones in the sample; approximately 94% occur only once, and roughly 1% lies in the top ten. The material sequenced was naive CD8+ T cells sorted from blood. The chain combines TRBV7-6 with TRBJ2-1; TRBD2 matches at 7 bases. The receptor was derived from a man aged 18 to 30 in good health. In DNA form, the CDR3 reads TGTGCCAGCAGCTCCCAAAGCAGCGGGATCCATTCCTACAATGAGCAGTTCTTC. Its translation: CASSSQSSGIHSYNEQFF. The full variable domain, rest sourced from reference TRBV7-6 and TRBJ2-1, is GAGVSQSPRYKVTKRGQDVALRCDPISGHVSLYWYRQALGQGPEFLTYFNYEAQQDKSGLPNDRFSAERPEGSISTLTIQRTEQRDSAMYRCASSSQSSGIHSYNEQFFGPGTRLTVL.